This T cell receptor beta chain emerged from a study of cytomegalovirus exposure and HLA in healthy donors. This clone was detected a few times. Antigen specificity is unknown. Study findings and constraints: TCR beta chains numbering 164 were designated cytomegalovirus-associated.

Vbeta (60) and Jbeta (13) primers were used in the PCR. Profiling relied on immunoSEQ multiplex PCR, and the TCRdb table lists in-frame clones only, not all of them. This table holds about 150,000 clones, roughly 10% found once. The origin of this receptor is a male donor in good health and CMV-seronegative. Sample: PBMCs.

The CDR3 region is CASSLTGSYEQYF. The CDR3 DNA follows: TGTGCCAGCAGCTTGACAGGCTCCTACGAGCAGTACTTC. V usage is TRBV5-6 and J usage is TRBJ2-5, with D perhaps TRBD1 (5 bases). The J call may be wrong; the DNA end is better matched by TRBJ2-7. The CDR3 runs 13 residues. Germline V CDR1 and CDR2: SGHDT, YYEEEE.